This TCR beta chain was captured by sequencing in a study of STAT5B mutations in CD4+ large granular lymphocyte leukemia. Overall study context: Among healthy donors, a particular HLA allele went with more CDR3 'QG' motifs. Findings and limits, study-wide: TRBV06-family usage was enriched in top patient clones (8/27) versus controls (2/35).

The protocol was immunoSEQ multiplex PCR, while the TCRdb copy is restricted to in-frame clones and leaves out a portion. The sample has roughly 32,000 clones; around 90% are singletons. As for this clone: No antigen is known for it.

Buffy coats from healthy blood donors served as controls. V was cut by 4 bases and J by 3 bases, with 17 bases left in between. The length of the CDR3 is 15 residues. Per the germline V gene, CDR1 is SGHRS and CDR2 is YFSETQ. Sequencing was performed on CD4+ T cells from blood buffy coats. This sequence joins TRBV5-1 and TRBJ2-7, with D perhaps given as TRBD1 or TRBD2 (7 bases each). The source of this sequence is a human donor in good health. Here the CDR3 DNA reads TGCGCCAGCAGCCGAATCGCGGGGGACAGCTACGAGCAGTACTTC. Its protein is CASSRIAGDSYEQYF.